Each of the 18 T cell receptor beta chains below was sequenced from the same sample in a study of cytomegalovirus exposure and HLA in healthy donors. The PCR was carried out with 60 Vbeta primers and 13 Jbeta primers. The data were produced by immunoSEQ multiplex PCR, yet TCRdb's version contains in-frame clones alone and is incomplete. The table includes 140,000 to 150,000 clones, around 80% detected once. The sample comprised PBMCs. The origin of the receptors is a female donor in good health and CMV-seronegative.

The chain carries TRBV27 and TRBJ2-1; tentative D call: TRBD1 (5 bases). This CDR3 spans 18 amino acids. Trimming stripped 1 base from V and 4 bases from J, with 20 bases between. Germline V gene data show CDR1 as MNHEY and CDR2 as SMNVEV (reference sequence). CDR3: CASSLCAGIPCVYNEQFF. In DNA, the CDR3 is TGTGCCAGCAGTTTATGCGCAGGGATCCCCTGTGTTTACAATGAGCAGTTCTTC.

The sample holds a few counts of this clone. The chain combines TRBV7-6 with TRBJ2-7, with D tentatively TRBD1 (5 bases). This CDR3 comprises 16 residues. Germline V gene sequence: CDR1 SGHVS, CDR2 FNYEAQ. The V end lost 2 bases, the J end lost 0 bases, and 14 bases lay between the germline ends. The DNA of the CDR3 is TGTGCCAGCAGCTTATTTAGTGGGGCCTCCTCCTACGAGCAGTACTTC. Amino acid sequence: CASSLFSGASSYEQYF.

This clone was seen more than once but under ten times. The V call is TRBV6-1, the J call TRBJ2-7, with TRBD1 matching over 9 bases. After removal of 4 bases from V and 7 bases from J, the junction contained 11 bases not matched to a gene. The CDR3 has 15 residues. Germline V gene sequence: CDR1 MNHNS, CDR2 SASEGT. CDR3 loop: CASSAPSGTGREQYF. CDR3 in DNA: TGTGCCAGCAGTGCCCCTTCCGGGACAGGGAGAGAGCAGTACTTC.

The chain is built from TRBV5-1 and TRBJ1-1; possible D gene TRBD1, 5 bases. V lost 0 bases and J 4 bases, leaving 13 bases between the germline ends. Germline V gene lookup returns CDR1 SGHRS and CDR2 YFSETQ. The CDR3 loop spans 15 amino acids. CDR3 region: CASSLGQGGTTEAFF. The CDR3 bases are TGCGCCAGCAGCTTGGGTCAGGGAGGTACCACTGAAGCTTTCTTT.

The chain carries TRBV14 and TRBJ2-1; 8 bases align to TRBD2. CDR3 size: 16 residues. V dropped 1 base and J dropped 3; count of bases not matched to a gene: 5. The germline CDR1 and CDR2 sequences are SGHDN and FVKESK. CDR3 coding DNA: TGTGCCAGCAGCCAAGTCGGCCTAGCGGGCTACAATGAGCAGTTCTTC. Translating gives CASSQVGLAGYNEQFF.

This clone was counted between two and nine times. The chain joins TRBV4-3 to TRBJ2-7, with a tentative D call TRBD1 (7 bases). V was pared by 0 bases and J by 4 bases, with 10 bases between. This CDR3 is built from 14 residues. The germline V gene has CDR1 LGHNA and CDR2 YSLEER. In DNA form, the CDR3 reads TGCGCCAGCAGCCAAGACAGGGGGGAGTACGAGCAGTACTTC. This encodes CASSQDRGEYEQYF.

V and J are TRBV2 and TRBJ1-1, with 7 bases aligning to TRBD1. The CDR3 consists of 13 residues. The germline gives CDR1 SNHLY, CDR2 FYNNEI. V lost 4 bases and J lost 4; bases outside the gene matches: 3. The CDR3 region is CASSVPGGTEAFF. The CDR3 nucleotides read TGTGCCAGCAGTGTGCCAGGGGGCACTGAAGCTTTCTTT.

The chain employs TRBV4-1 and TRBJ2-7; D perhaps matches TRBD1 (6 bases). Trimming removed 0 bases from V and 3 bases from J, with 9 bases in between. The germline gives CDR1 MGHRA, CDR2 YSYEKL. The CDR3 extends over 14 amino acids. CDR3 coding DNA: TGCGCCAGCAGCCAAGATAGCAGGGGCTACGAGCAGTACTTC. As protein: CASSQDSRGYEQYF.

The V gene is TRBV9, the J gene TRBJ2-7; possibly TRBD1 for D (6 bases). Looked up from germline, CDR1 is SGDLS and CDR2 is YYNGEE. The CDR3 loop spans 14 amino acids. V gave up 3 bases and J gave up 2 bases, with 12 bases separating them. DNA of the CDR3: TGTGCCAGCAGCGGAGACAGGACCCCCTACGAGCAGTACTTC. Encoded protein: CASSGDRTPYEQYF.

The gene calls are TRBV19 and TRBJ1-2; weak D call: TRBD1 (6 bases). Trimming removed 10 bases at V and 3 bases at J, with 12 bases between. There are 12 residues in the CDR3. In germline, CDR1 is LNHDA, CDR2 SQIVND (reference sequence). CDR3 nucleotides: TGTGCCACCAACAGGGTGGACTATGGCTACACCTTC. This codes for CATNRVDYGYTF.

V and J are TRBV12-2 and TRBJ2-7; TRBD2 was called by the table and not checked on the DNA. TRBV12-2 is deemed a pseudogene. The length of the CDR3 is 19 residues. CDR3 sequence reads: CASRLLVGTSRAGPSEQYF. The CDR3 DNA reads as TGTGCAAGTCGCTTATTAGTGGGGACTAGCAGGGCGGGTCCTTCCGAGCAGTACTTC.

J is TRBJ1-5 and V is TRBV2; tentatively, D is TRBD1 (6 bases). Germline V gives CDR1 SNHLY, CDR2 FYNNEI. The CDR3 loop spans 15 amino acids. V dropped 2 bases and J dropped 2 bases, with 10 bases sitting between them. Here the CDR3 DNA reads TGTGCCAGCAGTGAACAGGGGTTTGGCAATCAGCCCCAGCATTTT. Translating it yields CASSEQGFGNQPQHF.

The chain links TRBV2 to TRBJ1-2, with 12 bases matching TRBD1. This CDR3 comprises 16 residues. Germline CDR1 and CDR2: SNHLY and FYNNEI. J gave up 7 bases and V 6 bases, and 12 bases lay outside the gene matches. CDR3 sequence reads: CASRQTGTGGSGGYTF. As DNA, the CDR3 is TGTGCCAGCAGGCAAACCGGGACAGGGGGCTCCGGTGGCTACACCTTC.

The chain recombines TRBV27 with TRBJ2-2; D gene ambiguous. The CDR3 has 16 amino acids. Germline assignment: CDR1 MNHEY and CDR2 SMNVEV (reference sequence). Trimming pared 1 base from V and 0 bases from J, leaving 9 bases between. The CDR3 sequence: CASSLYARTNTGELFF. In DNA form, the CDR3 reads TGTGCCAGCAGTTTATATGCCAGAACGAACACCGGGGAGCTGTTTTTT.

The V gene is TRBV2, the J gene TRBJ1-5; D not certain. Deletions cut 5 bases from V and 7 bases from J, with 30 bases between. CDR3 size: 19 residues. The germline V gene has CDR1 SNHLY and CDR2 FYNNEI. CDR3 region: CASSHKVGRDRALDQPQHF. CDR3 nucleotide sequence: TGTGCCAGCAGTCATAAGGTTGGCCGGGATAGGGCGTTGGACCAGCCCCAGCATTTT.

The chain links TRBV7-9 to TRBJ1-2; D possibly corresponds to TRBD1 (5 bases). The CDR3 is made up of 14 amino acids. Trimming cost V 2 bases and J 3 bases, with 10 bases left between them. In germline, CDR1 is SEHNR, CDR2 FQNEAQ (reference sequence). The CDR3, as DNA: TGTGCCAGCAGCTTAATTGGGGCGGACTATGGCTACACCTTC. This encodes CASSLIGADYGYTF.

Of note for this clone: Other DNA sequences of this sample code for an identical CDR3. The chain couples TRBV19 to TRBJ1-3; no firm D call. The CDR3 is 13 amino acids. Per the germline V gene, CDR1 is LNHDA and CDR2 is SQIVND (reference sequence). The V gene lost 5 bases and the J gene lost 2 bases, with 7 bases spanning the gap. In DNA form, the CDR3 reads TGTGCCAGTAGTCCCGCGGCTGGAAACACCATATATTTT. Its translation is CASSPAAGNTIYF.

The chain is built from TRBV6-1 and TRBJ1-1; TRBD1 matches at 7 bases. The CDR3 loop spans 15 amino acids. Trimming removed 5 bases from V and 3 bases from J; junction bases left unmatched: 9. Germline CDR1 and CDR2: MNHNS and SASEGT. The CDR3 is CASSRDRAVYTEAFF. For the CDR3, the DNA is TGTGCCAGCAGTCGAGACAGGGCGGTATACACTGAAGCTTTCTTT.